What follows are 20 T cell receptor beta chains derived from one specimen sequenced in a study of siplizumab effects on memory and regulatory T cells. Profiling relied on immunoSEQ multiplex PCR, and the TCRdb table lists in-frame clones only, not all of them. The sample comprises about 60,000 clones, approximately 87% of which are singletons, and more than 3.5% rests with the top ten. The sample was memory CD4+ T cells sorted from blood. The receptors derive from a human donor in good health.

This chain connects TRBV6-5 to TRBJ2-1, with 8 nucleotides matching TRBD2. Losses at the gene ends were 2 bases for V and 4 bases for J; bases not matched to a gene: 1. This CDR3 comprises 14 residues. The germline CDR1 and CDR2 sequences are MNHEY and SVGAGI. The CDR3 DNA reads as TGTGCCAGCAGTTACGGGACTAGTTACAATGAGCAGTTCTTC. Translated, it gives CASSYGTSYNEQFF.

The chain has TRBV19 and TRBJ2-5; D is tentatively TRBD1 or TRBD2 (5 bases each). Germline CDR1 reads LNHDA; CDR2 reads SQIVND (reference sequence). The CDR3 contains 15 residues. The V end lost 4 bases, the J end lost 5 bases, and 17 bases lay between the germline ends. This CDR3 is CASSTNPGPRETQYF. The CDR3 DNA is TGTGCCAGTAGTACTAACCCGGGACCCCGGGAGACCCAGTACTTC.

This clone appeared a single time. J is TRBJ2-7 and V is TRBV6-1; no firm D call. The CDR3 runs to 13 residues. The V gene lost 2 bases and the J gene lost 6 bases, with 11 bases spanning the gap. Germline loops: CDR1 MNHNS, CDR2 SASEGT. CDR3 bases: TGTGCCAGCAGTGAAATGACAAGCCCCGAGCAGTACTTC. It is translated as CASSEMTSPEQYF.

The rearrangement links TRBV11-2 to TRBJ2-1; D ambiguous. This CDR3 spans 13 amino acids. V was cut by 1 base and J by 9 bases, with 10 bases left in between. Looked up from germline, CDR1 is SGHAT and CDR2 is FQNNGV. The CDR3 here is CASSLASAGEQFF. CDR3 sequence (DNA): TGTGCCAGCAGCTTAGCTTCGGCCGGTGAGCAGTTCTTC.

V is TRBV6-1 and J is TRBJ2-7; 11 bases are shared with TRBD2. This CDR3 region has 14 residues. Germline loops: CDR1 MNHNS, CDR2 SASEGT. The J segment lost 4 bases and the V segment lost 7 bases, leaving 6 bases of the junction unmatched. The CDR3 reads CASTRLAGIYEQYF. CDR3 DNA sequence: TGTGCCAGCACTCGACTAGCGGGGATTTACGAGCAGTACTTC.

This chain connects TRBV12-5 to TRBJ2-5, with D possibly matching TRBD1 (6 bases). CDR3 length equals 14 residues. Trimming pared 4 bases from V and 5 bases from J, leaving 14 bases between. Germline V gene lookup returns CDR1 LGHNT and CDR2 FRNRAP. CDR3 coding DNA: TGTGCTAGTGGTTCTACAAGGACAGCCGAGACCCAGTACTTC. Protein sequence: CASGSTRTAETQYF. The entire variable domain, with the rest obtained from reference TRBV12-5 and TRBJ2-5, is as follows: DARVTQTPRHKVTEMGQEVTMRCQPILGHNTVFWYRQTMMQGLELLAYFRNRAPLDDSGMPKDRFSAEMPDATLATLKIQPSEPRDSAVYFCASGSTRTAETQYFGPGTRLLVL.

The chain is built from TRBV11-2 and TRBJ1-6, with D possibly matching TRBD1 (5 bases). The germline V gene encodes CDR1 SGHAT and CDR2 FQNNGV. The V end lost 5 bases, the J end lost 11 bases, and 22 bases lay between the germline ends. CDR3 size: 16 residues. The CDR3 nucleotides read TGTGCCAGCAGCCCCACAAGAAGGGACCGAGGCCCACCCCTCCACTTT. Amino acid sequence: CASSPTRRDRGPPLHF.

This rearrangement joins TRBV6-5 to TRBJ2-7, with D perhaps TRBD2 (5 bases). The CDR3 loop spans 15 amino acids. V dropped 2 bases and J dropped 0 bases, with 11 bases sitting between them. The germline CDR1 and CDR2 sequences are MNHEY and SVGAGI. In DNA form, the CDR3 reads TGTGCCAGCAGTTACACCTTAGCGCGCTCCTACGAGCAGTACTTC. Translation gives CASSYTLARSYEQYF.

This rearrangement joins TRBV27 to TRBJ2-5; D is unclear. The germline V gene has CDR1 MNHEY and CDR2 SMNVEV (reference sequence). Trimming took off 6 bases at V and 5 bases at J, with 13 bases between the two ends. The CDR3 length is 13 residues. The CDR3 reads CASRTLYGETQYF. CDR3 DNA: TGTGCCAGCAGGACGCTCTATGGGGAGACCCAGTACTTC.

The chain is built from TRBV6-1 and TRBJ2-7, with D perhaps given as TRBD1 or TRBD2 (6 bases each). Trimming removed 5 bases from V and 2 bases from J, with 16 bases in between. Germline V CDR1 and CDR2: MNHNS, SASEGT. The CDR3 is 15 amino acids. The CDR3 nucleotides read TGTGCCAGCAGTAGGGGAGGCAGGGGTGCCTACGAGCAGTACTTC. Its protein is CASSRGGRGAYEQYF.

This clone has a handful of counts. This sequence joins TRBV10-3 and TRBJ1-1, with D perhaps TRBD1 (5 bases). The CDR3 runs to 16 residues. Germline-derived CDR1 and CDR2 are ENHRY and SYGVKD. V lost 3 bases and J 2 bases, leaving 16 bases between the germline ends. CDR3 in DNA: TGTGCCATCAGTGATACAACTCGGAGGGGAAACACTGAAGCTTTCTTT. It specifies CAISDTTRRGNTEAFF.

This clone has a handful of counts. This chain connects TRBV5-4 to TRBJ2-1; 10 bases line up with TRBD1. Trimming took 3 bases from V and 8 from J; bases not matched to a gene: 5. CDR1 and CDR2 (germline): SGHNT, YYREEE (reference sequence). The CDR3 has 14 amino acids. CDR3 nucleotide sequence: TGTGCCAGCAGCTGGGACAGGGGCAGGGATGAGCAGTTCTTC. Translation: CASSWDRGRDEQFF.

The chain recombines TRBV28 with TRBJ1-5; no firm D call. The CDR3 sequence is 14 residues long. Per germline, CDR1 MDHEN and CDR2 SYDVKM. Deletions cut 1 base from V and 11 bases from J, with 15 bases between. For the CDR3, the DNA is TGTGCCAGCAGTTTATCCCGACGAGGCCAGGCCCAGCATTTT. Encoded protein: CASSLSRRGQAQHF.

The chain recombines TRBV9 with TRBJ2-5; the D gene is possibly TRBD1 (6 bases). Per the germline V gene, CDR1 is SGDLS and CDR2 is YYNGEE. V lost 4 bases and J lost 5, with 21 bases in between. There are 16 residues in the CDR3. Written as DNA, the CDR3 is TGTGCCAGCAGCCCCCCCACCGGGACACCCGCTGAGACCCAGTACTTC. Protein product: CASSPPTGTPAETQYF.

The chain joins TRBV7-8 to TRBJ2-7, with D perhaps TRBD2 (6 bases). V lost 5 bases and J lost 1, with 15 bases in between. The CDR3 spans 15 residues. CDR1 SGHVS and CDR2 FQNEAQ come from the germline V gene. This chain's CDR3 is CASSPGLSESYEQYF. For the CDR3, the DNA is TGTGCCAGCAGCCCGGGACTCTCGGAGTCCTACGAGCAGTACTTC.

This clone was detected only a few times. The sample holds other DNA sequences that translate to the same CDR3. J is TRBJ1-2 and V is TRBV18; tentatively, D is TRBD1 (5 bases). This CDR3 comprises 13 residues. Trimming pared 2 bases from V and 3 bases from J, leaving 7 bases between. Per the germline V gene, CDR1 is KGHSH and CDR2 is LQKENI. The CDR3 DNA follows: TGTGCCAGCTCACCAGGGACTGACTATGGCTACACCTTC. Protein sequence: CASSPGTDYGYTF. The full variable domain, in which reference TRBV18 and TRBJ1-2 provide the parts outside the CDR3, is NAGVMQNPRHLVRRRGQEARLRCSPMKGHSHVYWYRQLPEEGLKFMVYLQKENIIDESGMPKERFSAEFPKEGPSILRIQQVVRGDSAAYFCASSPGTDYGYTFGSGTRLTVV.

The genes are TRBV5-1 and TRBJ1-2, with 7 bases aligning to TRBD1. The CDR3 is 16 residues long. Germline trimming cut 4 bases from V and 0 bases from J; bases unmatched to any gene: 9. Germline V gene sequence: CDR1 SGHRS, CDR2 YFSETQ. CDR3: CASSQNGQATNYGYTF. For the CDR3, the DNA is TGCGCCAGCAGCCAGAATGGACAGGCCACTAACTATGGCTACACCTTC. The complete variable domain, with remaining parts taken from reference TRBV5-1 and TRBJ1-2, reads KAGVTQTPRYLIKTRGQQVTLSCSPISGHRSVSWYQQTPGQGLQFLFEYFSETQRNKGNFPGRFSGRQFSNSRSEMNVSTLELGDSALYLCASSQNGQATNYGYTFGSGTRLTVV.

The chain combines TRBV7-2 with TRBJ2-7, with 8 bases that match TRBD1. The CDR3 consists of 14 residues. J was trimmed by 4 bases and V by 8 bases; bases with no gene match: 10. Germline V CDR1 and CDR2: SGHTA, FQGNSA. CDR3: CASRQTGARYEQYF. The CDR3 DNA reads TGTGCCAGCCGCCAGACAGGGGCGAGGTACGAGCAGTACTTC.

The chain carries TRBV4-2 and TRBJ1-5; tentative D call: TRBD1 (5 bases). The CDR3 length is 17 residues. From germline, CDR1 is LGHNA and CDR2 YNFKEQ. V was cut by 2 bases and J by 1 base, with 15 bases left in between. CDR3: CASSQRGGGQSNQPQHF. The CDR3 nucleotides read TGTGCCAGCAGCCAAAGGGGAGGAGGGCAGAGCAATCAGCCCCAGCATTTT.

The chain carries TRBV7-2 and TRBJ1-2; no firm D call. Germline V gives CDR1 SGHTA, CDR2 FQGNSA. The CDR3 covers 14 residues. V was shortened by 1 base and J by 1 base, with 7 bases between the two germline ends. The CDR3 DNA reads TGTGCCAGCAGCTTAGTCGGGTTTAACTATGGCTACACCTTC. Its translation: CASSLVGFNYGYTF. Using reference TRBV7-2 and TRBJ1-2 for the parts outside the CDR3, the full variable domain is GAGVSQSPSNKVTEKGKDVELRCDPISGHTALYWYRQSLGQGLEFLIYFQGNSAPDKSGLPSDRFSAERTGGSVSTLTIQRTQQEDSAVYLCASSLVGFNYGYTFGSGTRLTVV.